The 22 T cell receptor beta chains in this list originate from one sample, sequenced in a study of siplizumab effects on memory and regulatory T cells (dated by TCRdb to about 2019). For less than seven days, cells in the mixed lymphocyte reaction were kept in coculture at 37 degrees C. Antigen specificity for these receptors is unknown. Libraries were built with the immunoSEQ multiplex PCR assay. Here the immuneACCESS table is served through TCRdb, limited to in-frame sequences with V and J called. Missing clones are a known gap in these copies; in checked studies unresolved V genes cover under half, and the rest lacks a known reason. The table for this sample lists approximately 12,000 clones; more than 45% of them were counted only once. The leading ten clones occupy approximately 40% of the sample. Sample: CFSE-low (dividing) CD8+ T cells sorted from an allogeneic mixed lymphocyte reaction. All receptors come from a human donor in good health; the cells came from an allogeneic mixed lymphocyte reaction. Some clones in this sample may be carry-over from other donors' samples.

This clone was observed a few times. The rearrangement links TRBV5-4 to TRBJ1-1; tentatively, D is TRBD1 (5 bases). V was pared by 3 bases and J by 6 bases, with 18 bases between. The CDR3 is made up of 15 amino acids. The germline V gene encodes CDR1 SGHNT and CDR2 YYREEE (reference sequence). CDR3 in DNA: TGTGCCAGCAGCTGGGCCGGGACGGTCGGGGCTGAAGCTTTCTTT. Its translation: CASSWAGTVGAEAFF.

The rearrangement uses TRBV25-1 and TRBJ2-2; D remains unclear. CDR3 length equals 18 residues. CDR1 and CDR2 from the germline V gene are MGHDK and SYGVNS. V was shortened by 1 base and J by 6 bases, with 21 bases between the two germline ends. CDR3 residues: CASSESMFEYTRPGELFF. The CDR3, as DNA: TGTGCCAGCAGTGAATCCATGTTCGAATATACCCGTCCCGGGGAGCTGTTTTTT.

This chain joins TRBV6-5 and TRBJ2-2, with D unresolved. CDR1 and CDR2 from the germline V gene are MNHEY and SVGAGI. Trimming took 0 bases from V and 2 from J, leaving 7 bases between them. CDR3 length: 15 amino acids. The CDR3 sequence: CASSYSISNTGELFF. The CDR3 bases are TGTGCCAGCAGTTACTCGATATCAAACACCGGGGAGCTGTTTTTT.

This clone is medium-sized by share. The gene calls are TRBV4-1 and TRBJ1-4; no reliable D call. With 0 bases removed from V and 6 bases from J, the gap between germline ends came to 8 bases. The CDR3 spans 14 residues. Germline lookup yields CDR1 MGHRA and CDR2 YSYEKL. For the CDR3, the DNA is TGCGCCAGCAGCCAAGATCCCGGGGATGAAAAACTGTTTTTT. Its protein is CASSQDPGDEKLFF.

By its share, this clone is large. The chain's CDR3 is CASSQLAAPSFDNEQFF. The DNA of the CDR3 is TGTGCCAGCAGTCAATTAGCGGCACCGTCCTTCGACAATGAGCAGTTCTTC. This chain uses TRBV2 with TRBJ2-1; D may be TRBD2 (6 bases). The CDR3 totals 17 residues. V gave up 5 bases and J gave up 5 bases, with 22 bases separating them. Germline V gives CDR1 SNHLY, CDR2 FYNNEI.

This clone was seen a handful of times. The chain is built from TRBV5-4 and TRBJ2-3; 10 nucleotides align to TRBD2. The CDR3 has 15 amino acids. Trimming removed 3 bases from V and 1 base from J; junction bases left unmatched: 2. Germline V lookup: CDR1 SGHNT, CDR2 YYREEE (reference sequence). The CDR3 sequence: CASSSGLAGTDTQYF. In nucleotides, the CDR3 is TGTGCCAGCAGCTCAGGACTAGCGGGCACAGATACGCAGTATTTT.

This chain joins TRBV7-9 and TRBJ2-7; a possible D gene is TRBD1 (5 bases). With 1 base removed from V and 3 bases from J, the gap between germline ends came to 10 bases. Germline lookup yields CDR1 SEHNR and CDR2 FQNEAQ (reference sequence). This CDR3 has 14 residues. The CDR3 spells CASSLGAGIYEQYF. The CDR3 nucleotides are TGTGCCAGCAGCTTAGGTGCAGGGATCTACGAGCAGTACTTC.

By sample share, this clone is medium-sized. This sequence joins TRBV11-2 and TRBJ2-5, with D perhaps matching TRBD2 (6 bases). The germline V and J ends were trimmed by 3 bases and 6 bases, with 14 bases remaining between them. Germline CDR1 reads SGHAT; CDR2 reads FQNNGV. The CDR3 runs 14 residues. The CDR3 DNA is TGTGCCAGCAGCTTGGGTAGGGGAGGACAGACCCAGTACTTC. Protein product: CASSLGRGGQTQYF.

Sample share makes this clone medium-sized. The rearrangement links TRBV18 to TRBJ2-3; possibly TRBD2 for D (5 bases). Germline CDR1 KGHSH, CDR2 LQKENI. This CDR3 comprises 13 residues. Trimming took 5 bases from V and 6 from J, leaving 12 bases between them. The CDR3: CASSGSPGDTQYF. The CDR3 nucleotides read TGTGCCAGCTCAGGCTCGCCGGGGGATACGCAGTATTTT.

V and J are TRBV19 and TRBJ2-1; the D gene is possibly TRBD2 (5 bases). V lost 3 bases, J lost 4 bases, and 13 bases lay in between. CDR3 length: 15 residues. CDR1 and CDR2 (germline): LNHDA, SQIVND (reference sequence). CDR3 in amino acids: CASSIGRVQYNEQFF. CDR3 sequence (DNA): TGTGCCAGTAGTATTGGGCGGGTCCAGTACAATGAGCAGTTCTTC.

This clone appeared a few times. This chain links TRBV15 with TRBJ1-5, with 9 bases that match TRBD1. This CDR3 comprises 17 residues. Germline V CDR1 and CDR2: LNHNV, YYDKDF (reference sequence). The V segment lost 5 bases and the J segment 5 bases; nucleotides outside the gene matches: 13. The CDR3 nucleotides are TGTGCCACCAGCGTCCTCTCCGGGACAGGGTTTTATCAGCCCCAGCATTTT. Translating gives CATSVLSGTGFYQPQHF.

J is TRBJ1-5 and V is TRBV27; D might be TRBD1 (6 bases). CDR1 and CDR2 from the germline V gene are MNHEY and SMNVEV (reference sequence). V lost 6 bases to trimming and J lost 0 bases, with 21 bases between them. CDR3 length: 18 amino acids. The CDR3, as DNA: TGTGCCAGCAGCTCGGACAGCGACATTATTTATAGCAATCAGCCCCAGCATTTT. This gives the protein CASSSDSDIIYSNQPQHF.

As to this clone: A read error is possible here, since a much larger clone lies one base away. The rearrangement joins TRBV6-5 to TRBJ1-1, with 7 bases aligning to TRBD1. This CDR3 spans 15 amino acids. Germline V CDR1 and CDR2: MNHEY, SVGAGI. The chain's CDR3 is CVSSYSQGGNTEAFF. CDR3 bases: TGTGTCAGCAGTTACTCTCAGGGGGGGAACACTGAAGCTTTCTTT.

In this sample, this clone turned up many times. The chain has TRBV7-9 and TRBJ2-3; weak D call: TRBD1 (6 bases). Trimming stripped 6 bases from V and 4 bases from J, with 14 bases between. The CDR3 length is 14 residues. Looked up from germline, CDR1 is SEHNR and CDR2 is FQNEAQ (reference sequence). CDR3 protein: CASSTGNWADTQYF. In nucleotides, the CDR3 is TGTGCCAGCAGTACAGGGAATTGGGCAGATACGCAGTATTTT.

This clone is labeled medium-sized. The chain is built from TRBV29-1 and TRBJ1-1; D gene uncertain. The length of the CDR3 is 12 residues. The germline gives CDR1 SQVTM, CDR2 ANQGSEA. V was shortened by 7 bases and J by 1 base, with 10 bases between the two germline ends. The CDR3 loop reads CSELRQNTEAFF. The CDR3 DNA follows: TGCAGCGAATTACGACAGAACACTGAAGCTTTCTTT.

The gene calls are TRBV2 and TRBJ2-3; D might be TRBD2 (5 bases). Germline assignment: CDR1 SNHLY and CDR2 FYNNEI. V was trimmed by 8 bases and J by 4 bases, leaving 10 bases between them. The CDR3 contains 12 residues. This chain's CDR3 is CASRSSSDTQYF. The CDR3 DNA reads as TGTGCCAGCCGGTCTAGCTCAGATACGCAGTATTTT.

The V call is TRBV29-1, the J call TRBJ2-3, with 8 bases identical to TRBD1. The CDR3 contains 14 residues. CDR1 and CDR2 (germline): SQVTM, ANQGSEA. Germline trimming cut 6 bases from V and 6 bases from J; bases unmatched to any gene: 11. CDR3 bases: TGCAGCGTCCTCTGGTTCAGGGGGCAGGATACGCAGTATTTT. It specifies CSVLWFRGQDTQYF.

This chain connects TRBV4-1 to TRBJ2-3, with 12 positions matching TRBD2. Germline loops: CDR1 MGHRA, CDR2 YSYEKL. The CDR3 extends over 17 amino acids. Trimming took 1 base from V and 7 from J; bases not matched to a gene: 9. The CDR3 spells CASSQVLAGGLWNTQYF. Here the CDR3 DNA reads TGCGCCAGCAGCCAAGTACTAGCGGGAGGCCTCTGGAATACGCAGTATTTT.

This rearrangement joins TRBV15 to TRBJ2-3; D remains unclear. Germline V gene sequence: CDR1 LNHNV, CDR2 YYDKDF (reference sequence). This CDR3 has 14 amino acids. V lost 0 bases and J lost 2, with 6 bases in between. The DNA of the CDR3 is TGTGCCACCAGCAGAGATGAGGTCACAGATACGCAGTATTTT. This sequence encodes CATSRDEVTDTQYF.

CDR3 nucleotides: TGTGCCAGCTCTTTGGGGTTTAGCACTGAAGCTTTCTTT. It encodes CASSLGFSTEAFF. The chain couples TRBV27 to TRBJ1-1; D call uncertain. V was trimmed by 8 bases and J by 4 bases, leaving 14 bases between them. CDR3 length: 13 residues. Looked up from germline, CDR1 is MNHEY and CDR2 is SMNVEV (reference sequence).

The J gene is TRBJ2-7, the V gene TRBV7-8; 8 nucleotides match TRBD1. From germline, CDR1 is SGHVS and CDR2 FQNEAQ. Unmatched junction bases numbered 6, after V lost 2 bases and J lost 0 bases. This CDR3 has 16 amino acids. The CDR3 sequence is CASSLPRTGGSYEQYF. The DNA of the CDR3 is TGTGCCAGCAGCTTACCCCGAACAGGGGGCTCCTACGAGCAGTACTTC. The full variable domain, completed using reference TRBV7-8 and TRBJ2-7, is GAGVSQSPRYKVAKRGQDVALRCDPISGHVSLFWYQQALGQGPEFLTYFQNEAQLDKSGLPSDRFFAERPEGSVSTLKIQRTQQEDSAVYLCASSLPRTGGSYEQYFGPGTRLTVT.

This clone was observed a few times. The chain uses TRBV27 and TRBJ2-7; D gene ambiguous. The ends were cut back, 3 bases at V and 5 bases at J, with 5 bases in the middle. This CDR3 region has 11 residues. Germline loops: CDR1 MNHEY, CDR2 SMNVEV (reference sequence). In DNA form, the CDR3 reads TGTGCCAGCAGTTTTGGCGACGAGCAGTACTTC. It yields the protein CASSFGDEQYF.